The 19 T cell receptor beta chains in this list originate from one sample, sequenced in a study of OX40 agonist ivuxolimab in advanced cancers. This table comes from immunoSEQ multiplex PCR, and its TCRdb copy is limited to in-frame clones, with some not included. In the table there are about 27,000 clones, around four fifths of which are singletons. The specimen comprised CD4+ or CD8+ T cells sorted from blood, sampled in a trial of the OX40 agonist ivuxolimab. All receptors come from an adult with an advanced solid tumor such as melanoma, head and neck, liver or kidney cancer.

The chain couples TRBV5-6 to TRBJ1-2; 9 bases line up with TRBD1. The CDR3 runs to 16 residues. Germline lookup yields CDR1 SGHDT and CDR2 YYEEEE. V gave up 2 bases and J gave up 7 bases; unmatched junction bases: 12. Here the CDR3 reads CASSLLRDREFGGYTF. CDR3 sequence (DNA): TGTGCCAGCAGCTTACTCCGGGACAGGGAGTTTGGTGGCTACACCTTC.

The CDR3 DNA sequence: TGTGCCAGCAGCTCAGGATCTAGCACAGATACGCAGTATTTT. Amino acid sequence: CASSSGSSTDTQYF. The V and J genes are TRBV11-2 and TRBJ2-3; no definite D call. Per germline, CDR1 SGHAT and CDR2 FQNNGV. The germline V and J ends were trimmed by 4 bases and 0 bases, with 8 bases remaining between them. CDR3 length: 14 amino acids.

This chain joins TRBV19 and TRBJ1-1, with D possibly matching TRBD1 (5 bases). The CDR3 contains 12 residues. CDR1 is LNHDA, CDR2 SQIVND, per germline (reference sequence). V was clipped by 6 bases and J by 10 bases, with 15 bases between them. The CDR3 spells CASSPTPGGAFF. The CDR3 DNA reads TGTGCCAGTAGCCCTACACCGGGGGGAGCTTTCTTT.

The DNA of the CDR3 is TGTGCCAGCAGCGTAGGGACTAGGGGGTCCTACAATGAGCAGTTCTTC. Amino acids: CASSVGTRGSYNEQFF. The V gene is TRBV9, the J gene TRBJ2-1, with D possibly TRBD2 on 7 matching bases. Germline values: CDR1 SGDLS, CDR2 YYNGEE. Between the trimmed V and J ends, which lost 0 bases and 1 base, there was a span of 11 bases. The CDR3 sequence is 16 residues long.

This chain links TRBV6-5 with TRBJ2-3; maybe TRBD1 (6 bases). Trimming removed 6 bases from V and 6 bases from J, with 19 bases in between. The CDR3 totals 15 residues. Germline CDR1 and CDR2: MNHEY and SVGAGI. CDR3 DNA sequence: TGTGCCAGCAGCCAAGGGGCCAGGGGATGGGATACGCAGTATTTT. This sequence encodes CASSQGARGWDTQYF.

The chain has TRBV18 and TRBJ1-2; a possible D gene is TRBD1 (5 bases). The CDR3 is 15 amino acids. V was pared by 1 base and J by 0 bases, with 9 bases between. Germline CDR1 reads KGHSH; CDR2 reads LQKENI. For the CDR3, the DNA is TGTGCCAGCTCACCACGGACACGTACTAACTATGGCTACACCTTC. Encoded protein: CASSPRTRTNYGYTF. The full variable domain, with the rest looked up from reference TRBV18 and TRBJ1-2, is NAGVMQNPRHLVRRRGQEARLRCSPMKGHSHVYWYRQLPEEGLKFMVYLQKENIIDESGMPKERFSAEFPKEGPSILRIQQVVRGDSAAYFCASSPRTRTNYGYTFGSGTRLTVV.

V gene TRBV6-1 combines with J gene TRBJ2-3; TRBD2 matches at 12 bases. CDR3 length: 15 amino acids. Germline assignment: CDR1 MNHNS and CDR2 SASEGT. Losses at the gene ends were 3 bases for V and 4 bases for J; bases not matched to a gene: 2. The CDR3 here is CASSDLAGGPDTQYF. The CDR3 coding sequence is TGTGCCAGCAGTGATCTAGCGGGGGGGCCAGATACGCAGTATTTT.

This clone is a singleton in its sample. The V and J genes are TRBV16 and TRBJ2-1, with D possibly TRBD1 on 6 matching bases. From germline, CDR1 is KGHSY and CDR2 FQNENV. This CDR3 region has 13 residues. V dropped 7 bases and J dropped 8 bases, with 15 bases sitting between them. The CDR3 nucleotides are TGTGCCAGCAATTCGGACAGTAGGCATGAGCAGTTCTTC. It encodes CASNSDSRHEQFF.

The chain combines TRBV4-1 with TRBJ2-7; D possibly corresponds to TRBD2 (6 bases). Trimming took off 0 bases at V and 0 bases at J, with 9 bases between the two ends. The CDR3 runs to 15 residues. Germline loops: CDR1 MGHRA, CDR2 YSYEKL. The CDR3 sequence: CASSQEPGGSYEQYF. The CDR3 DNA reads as TGCGCCAGCAGCCAAGAGCCCGGGGGCTCCTACGAGCAGTACTTC.

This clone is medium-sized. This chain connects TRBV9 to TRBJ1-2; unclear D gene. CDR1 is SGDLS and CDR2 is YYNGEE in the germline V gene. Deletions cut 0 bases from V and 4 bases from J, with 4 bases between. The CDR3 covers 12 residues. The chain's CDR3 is CASSVGGYGYTF. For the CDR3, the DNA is TGTGCCAGCAGCGTAGGGGGCTATGGCTACACCTTC.

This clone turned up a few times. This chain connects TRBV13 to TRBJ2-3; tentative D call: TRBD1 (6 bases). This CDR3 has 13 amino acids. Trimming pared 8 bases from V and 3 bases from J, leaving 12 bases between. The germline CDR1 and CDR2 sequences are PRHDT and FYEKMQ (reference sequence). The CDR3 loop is CASPLRGTDTQYF. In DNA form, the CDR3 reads TGTGCCAGCCCCTTGAGGGGGACAGATACGCAGTATTTT.

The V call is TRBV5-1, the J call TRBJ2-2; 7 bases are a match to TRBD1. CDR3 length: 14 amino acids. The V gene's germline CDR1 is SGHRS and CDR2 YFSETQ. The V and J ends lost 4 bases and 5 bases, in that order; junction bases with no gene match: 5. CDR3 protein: CASSEYRGTGELFF. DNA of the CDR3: TGCGCCAGCAGCGAATACAGGGGAACCGGGGAGCTGTTTTTT. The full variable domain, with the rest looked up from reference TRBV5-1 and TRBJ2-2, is KAGVTQTPRYLIKTRGQQVTLSCSPISGHRSVSWYQQTPGQGLQFLFEYFSETQRNKGNFPGRFSGRQFSNSRSEMNVSTLELGDSALYLCASSEYRGTGELFFGEGSRLTVL.

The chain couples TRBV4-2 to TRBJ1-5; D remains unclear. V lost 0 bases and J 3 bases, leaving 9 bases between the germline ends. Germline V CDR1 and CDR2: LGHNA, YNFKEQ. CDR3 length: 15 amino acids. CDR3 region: CASSQDEGFNQPQHF. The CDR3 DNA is TGTGCCAGCAGCCAAGATGAAGGGTTCAATCAGCCCCAGCATTTT.

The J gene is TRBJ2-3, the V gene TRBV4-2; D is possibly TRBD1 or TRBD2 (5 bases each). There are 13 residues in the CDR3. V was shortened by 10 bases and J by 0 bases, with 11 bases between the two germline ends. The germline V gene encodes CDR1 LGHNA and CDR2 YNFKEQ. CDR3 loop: CATRAGSTDTQYF. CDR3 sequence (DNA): TGTGCCACCAGGGCGGGCAGCACAGATACGCAGTATTTT.

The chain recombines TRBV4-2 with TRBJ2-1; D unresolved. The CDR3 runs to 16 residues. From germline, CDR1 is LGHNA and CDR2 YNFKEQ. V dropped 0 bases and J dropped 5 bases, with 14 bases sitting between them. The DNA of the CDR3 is TGTGCCAGCAGCCAAGATCCGGGCCGCGTCGACAATGAGCAGTTCTTC. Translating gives CASSQDPGRVDNEQFF.

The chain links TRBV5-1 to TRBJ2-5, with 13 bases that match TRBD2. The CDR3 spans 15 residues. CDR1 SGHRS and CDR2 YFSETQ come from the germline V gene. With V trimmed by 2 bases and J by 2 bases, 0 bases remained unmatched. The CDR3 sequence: CASSLLAGGQETQYF. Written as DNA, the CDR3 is TGCGCCAGCAGCTTACTAGCGGGGGGGCAAGAGACCCAGTACTTC.

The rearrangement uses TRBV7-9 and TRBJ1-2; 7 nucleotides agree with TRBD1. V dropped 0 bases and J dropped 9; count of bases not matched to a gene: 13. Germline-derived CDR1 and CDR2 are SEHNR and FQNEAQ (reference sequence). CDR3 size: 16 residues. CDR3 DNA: TGTGCCAGCAGCTTAGCGCAGGGACAGTGGCAATATCGCTACACCTTC. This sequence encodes CASSLAQGQWQYRYTF.

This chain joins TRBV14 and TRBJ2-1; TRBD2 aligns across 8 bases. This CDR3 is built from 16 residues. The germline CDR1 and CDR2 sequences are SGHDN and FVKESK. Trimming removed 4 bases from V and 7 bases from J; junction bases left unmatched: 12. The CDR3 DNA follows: TGTGCCAGCAGCCTGCGGCGAGCGGGGGCCCAGAATGAGCAGTTCTTC. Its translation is CASSLRRAGAQNEQFF.

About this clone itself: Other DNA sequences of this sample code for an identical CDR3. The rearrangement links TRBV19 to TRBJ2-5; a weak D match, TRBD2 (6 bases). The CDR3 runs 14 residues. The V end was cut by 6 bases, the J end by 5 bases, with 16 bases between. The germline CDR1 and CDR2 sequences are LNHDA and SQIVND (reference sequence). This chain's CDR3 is CASSPLGGPETQYF. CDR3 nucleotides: TGTGCCAGTAGCCCTCTGGGGGGTCCGGAGACCCAGTACTTC.